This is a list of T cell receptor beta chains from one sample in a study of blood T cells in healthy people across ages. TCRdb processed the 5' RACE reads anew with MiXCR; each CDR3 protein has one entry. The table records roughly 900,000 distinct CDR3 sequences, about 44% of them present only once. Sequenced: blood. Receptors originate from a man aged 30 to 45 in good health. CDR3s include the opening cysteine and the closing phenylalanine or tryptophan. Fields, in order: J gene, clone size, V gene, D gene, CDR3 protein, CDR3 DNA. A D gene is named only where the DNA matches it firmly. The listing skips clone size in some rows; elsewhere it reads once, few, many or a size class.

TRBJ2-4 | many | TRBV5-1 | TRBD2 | CASSSNPGLAGGPGKNIQYF | TGCGCCAGCAGCTCAAACCCCGGACTAGCGGGGGGGCCGGGCAAAAACATTCAGTACTTC
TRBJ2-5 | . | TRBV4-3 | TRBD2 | CASSQGTSAGDGETQYF | TGCGCCAGCAGCCAAGGGACTAGCGCCGGGGATGGGGAGACCCAGTACTTC
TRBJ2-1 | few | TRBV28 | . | CASRSRTLSSYDEQFF | TGTGCCAGCAGATCCCGGACTCTAAGCTCCTACGATGAGCAGTTCTTC
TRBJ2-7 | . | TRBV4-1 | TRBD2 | CASSQGGGGDTYEQYF | TGCGCCAGCAGCCAAGGTGGGGGGGGGGATACCTACGAGCAGTACTTC
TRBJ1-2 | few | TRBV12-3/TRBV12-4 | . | CASKAGRTINYGYTF | TGTGCCAGCAAGGCAGGACGGACCATAAACTATGGCTACACCTTC
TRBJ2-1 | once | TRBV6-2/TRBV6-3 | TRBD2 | CASLLAGGFNEQFF | TGTGCCAGCCTTCTAGCGGGGGGCTTCAATGAGCAGTTCTTC
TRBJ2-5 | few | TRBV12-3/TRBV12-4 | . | CASSPGRTDAQETQYF | TGTGCCAGCAGTCCTGGACGGACGGACGCTCAAGAGACCCAGTACTTC
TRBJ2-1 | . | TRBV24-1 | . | CATSDPPGGANSYNEQFF | TGTGCCACCAGTGATCCCCCCGGCGGGGCAAACTCCTACAATGAGCAGTTCTTC
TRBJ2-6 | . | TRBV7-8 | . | CASSLDGRTLSGANVLTF | TGTGCCAGCAGCTTAGATGGACGGACCCTCTCTGGGGCCAACGTCCTGACTTTC
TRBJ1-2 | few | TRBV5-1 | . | CASNVGGSNYGYTF | TGCGCCAGCAATGTCGGGGGCTCTAACTATGGCTACACCTTC
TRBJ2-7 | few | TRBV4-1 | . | CASSQDTLSSYEQYF | TGCGCCAGCAGCCAAGATACTCTCAGCTCCTACGAGCAGTACTTC
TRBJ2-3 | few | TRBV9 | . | CASSPADTDTQYF | TGTGCCAGCAGCCCGGCGGACACAGATACGCAGTATTTT
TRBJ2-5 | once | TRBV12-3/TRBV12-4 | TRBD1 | CASTQDRTGNYNEQYF | TGTGCCAGCACACAAGACCGGACAGGGAACTACAATGAGCAGTACTTC
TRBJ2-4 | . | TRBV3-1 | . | CASSHARIAKNIQYF | TGTGCCAGCAGCCATGCCAGGATAGCCAAAAACATTCAGTACTTC
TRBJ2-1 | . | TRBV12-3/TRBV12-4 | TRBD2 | CASSSMTSGGYNEQFF | TGTGCCAGCAGTTCCATGACTAGCGGGGGGTACAATGAGCAGTTCTTC
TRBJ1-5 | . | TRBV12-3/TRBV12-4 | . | CASNSEGRDQPQHF | TGTGCCAGCAACAGTGAAGGGAGGGATCAGCCCCAGCATTTT
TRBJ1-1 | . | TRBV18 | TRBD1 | CASSPETGSNTEAFF | TGTGCCAGCTCGCCAGAGACAGGGTCGAACACTGAAGCTTTCTTT
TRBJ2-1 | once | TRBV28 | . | CASSSSERRNYNEQFF | TGTGCCAGCAGCTCCTCCGAACGACGGAACTACAATGAGCAGTTCTTC
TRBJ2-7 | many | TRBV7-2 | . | CASSLVDQGGEQYF | TGTGCCAGCAGCTTAGTCGATCAGGGCGGCGAGCAGTACTTC
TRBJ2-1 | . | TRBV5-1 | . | CASSLARDPRYNEQFF | TGCGCCAGCAGCTTGGCCCGGGACCCGCGTTACAATGAGCAGTTCTTC
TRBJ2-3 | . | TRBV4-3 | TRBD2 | CASSRGPIAGGTDTQYF | TGCGCCAGCAGCCGAGGGCCCATAGCGGGAGGGACAGATACGCAGTATTTT
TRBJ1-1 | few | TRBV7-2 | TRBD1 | CASSARQGGTEAFF | TGTGCCAGCAGCGCCCGACAGGGAGGGACTGAAGCTTTCTTT
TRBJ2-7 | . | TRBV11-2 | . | CASSLRPGGLADSYEQYF | TGTGCCAGCAGCTTGCGACCCGGGGGGCTAGCGGACTCCTACGAGCAGTACTTC
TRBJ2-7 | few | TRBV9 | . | CASSVAPEKTYEQYF | TGTGCCAGCAGCGTAGCTCCAGAGAAGACCTACGAGCAGTACTTC
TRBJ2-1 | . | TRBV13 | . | CASSSTGTLDSNEQFF | TGTGCCAGCAGCTCGACCGGGACTTTAGATAGCAATGAGCAGTTCTTC
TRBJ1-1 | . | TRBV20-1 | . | CSARWGGNTEAFF | TGCAGTGCTAGGTGGGGAGGGAACACTGAAGCTTTCTTT
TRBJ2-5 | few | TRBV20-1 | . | CSASGRPTKETQYF | TGCAGTGCCAGCGGCAGGCCAACAAAAGAGACCCAGTACTTC
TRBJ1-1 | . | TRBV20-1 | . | CGARDLSSKAFF | TGCGGTGCTAGAGACCTCTCAAGTAAAGCTTTCTTT
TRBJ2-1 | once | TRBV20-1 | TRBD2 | CSARPRGGRSNEQFF | TGCAGTGCTCGTCCGCGGGGGGGCCGTAGTAATGAGCAGTTCTTC
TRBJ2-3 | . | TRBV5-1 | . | CASSFRGRSADTQYF | TGCGCCAGCAGCTTCCGGGGGAGGAGTGCAGATACGCAGTATTTT
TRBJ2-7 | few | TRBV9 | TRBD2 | CASSPSGTSGSYEQYF | TGTGCCAGCAGCCCTTCCGGGACTAGCGGTTCCTACGAGCAGTACTTC
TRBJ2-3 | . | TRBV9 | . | CASSVEVGVGTDTQYF | TGTGCCAGCAGCGTAGAGGTAGGGGTTGGTACAGATACGCAGTATTTT
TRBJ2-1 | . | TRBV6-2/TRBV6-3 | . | CASSYGGAFNEQFF | TGTGCCAGCAGTTATGGGGGCGCTTTCAATGAGCAGTTCTTC
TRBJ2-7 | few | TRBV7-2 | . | CASSPGRGRLYEQYF | TGTGCCAGCAGCCCCGGGAGGGGGCGCTTATACGAGCAGTACTTC
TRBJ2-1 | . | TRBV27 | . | CASRASANSYNEQFF | TGTGCCAGCAGGGCTAGCGCCAACTCCTACAATGAGCAGTTCTTC
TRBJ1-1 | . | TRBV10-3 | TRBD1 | CAIMQGGETEAFF | TGTGCCATCATGCAGGGGGGGGAGACTGAAGCTTTCTTT
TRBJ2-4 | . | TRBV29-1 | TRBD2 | CSVDSGASGENIQYF | TGCAGCGTTGACTCCGGGGCTAGCGGAGAAAACATTCAGTACTTC
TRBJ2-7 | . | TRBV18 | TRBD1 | CASSPPGQGMYEQYF | TGTGCCAGCTCACCACCGGGACAGGGGATGTACGAGCAGTACTTC
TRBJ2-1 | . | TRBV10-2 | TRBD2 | CASILGLALNNEQFF | TGCGCCAGCATTCTGGGACTAGCTCTGAACAATGAGCAGTTCTTC
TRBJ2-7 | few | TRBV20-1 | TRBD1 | CSAVRSTGGLNEQYF | TGCAGTGCTGTCCGATCGACAGGGGGCCTCAACGAGCAGTACTTC
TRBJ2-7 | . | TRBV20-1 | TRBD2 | CTIPRAGGFISSEQYF | TGCACTATCCCTAGAGCGGGGGGATTCATATCCTCCGAGCAGTACTTC
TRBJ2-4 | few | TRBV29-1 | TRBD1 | CSVEVTGVVGIQYF | TGCAGCGTTGAAGTTACAGGGGTAGTCGGCATTCAGTACTTC
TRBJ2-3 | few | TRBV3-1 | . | CASSHRGTKHRYPTQYF | TGTGCCAGCAGCCATCGAGGGACAAAGCACAGATACCCTACGCAGTATTTT
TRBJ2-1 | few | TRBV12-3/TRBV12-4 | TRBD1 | CASSNNAGTGFYEQFF | TGTGCCAGCAGTAACAACGCCGGGACAGGGTTCTATGAGCAGTTCTTC
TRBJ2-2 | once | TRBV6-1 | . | CASRLTRNPTNSGELFF | TGTGCCAGCAGACTGACTAGAAACCCAACAAATAGCGGGGAGCTGTTTTTT
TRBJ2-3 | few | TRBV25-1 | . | CASSALHSGTDTQYF | TGTGCCAGCAGTGCTCTACATAGCGGCACAGATACGCAGTATTTT
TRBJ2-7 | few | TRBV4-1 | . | CASSQDSPIPPYEQYF | TGCGCCAGCAGCCAAGATTCGCCAATCCCCCCCTACGAGCAGTACTTC
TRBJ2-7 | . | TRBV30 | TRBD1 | CAWSSGTGVDEQYF | TGTGCCTGGAGTTCCGGGACAGGGGTCGACGAGCAGTACTTC
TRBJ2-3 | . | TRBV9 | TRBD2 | CASTPGRGGKDTQYF | TGTGCCAGCACCCCGGGTCGGGGGGGCAAAGATACGCAGTATTTT
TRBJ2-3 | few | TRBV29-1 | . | CSVAGDRPRDTQYF | TGCAGCGTTGCGGGTGACAGGCCTAGGGATACGCAGTATTTT
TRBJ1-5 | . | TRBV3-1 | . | CASSQDVGGNQPQHF | TGTGCCAGCAGCCAAGACGTGGGGGGCAATCAGCCCCAGCATTTT
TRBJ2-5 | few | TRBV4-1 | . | CASSPQGQGMETQYF | TGCGCCAGCAGCCCCCAGGGGCAGGGTATGGAGACCCAGTACTTC
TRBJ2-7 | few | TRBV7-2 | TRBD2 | CASSPDSGGYEQYF | TGTGCCAGCAGCCCGGATAGCGGGGGATACGAGCAGTACTTC
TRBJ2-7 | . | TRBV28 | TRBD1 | CAIEPTGINEQYF | TGTGCCATAGAACCGACAGGGATCAACGAGCAGTACTTC
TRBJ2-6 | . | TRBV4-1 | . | CASSQVYPRGSGANVLTF | TGCGCCAGCAGCCAAGTATATCCTAGGGGCTCTGGGGCCAACGTCCTGACTTTC
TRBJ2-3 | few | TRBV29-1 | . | CSVVGSTDTQYF | TGCAGCGTTGTAGGGAGCACAGATACGCAGTATTTT
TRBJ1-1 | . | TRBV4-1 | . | CASSQEKDTEAFF | TGCGCCAGCAGCCAAGAGAAAGACACTGAAGCTTTCTTT
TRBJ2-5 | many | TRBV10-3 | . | CAIRGRTQQETQYF | TGTGCCATCAGGGGCAGGACACAACAAGAGACCCAGTACTTC
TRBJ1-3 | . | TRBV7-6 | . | CASSSMGTSGNTIYF | TGTGCCAGCAGCTCGATGGGGACCTCTGGAAACACCATATATTTT